One and the same sample provided the 26 T cell receptor beta chains below, sequenced in a study of T cells in Graves' hyperthyroidism and ophthalmopathy (dated by TCRdb to the late 2010s). Library preparation was by multiplex PCR. TCRdb records Illumina HiSeq 2000 as the sequencer. The TCR beta CDR3 regions were amplified from RNA transcripts. For the first round of RT-PCR on the TCR CDR3, the HTBI primer set was used together with the Qiagen OneStep RT-PCR kit. TCRdb reworked the public reads: Q25 trimming with fastp, MiXCR clone assembly, productive beta chains retained. Every CDR3 protein is listed once, alongside the most common genes and DNA of its rows. The sample data list approximately 530,000 distinct CDR3 sequences, and roughly 17% of these were observed just once. Clones ranked in the top ten supply about 17% of the sample. Specimen: blood. The receptor set was obtained from a woman between 18 and 29 years old with Graves' hyperthyroidism.

The CDR3 DNA reads TGTGCCAGCAGTGTCGCACCGGGCTCTGGGGCCAACGTCCTGACTTTC. This codes for CASSVAPGSGANVLTF. The genes are TRBV2 and TRBJ2-6; D remains unclear. V was clipped by 4 bases and J by 0 bases, with 10 bases between them. The CDR3 contains 16 residues. The germline gives CDR1 SNHLY, CDR2 FYNNEI.

This clonotype was recorded a few times. V gene TRBV24-1 combines with J gene TRBJ2-2, with 7 positions matching TRBD2. V lost 10 bases, J lost 2 bases, and 15 bases stayed unmatched. The CDR3 runs 17 residues. The germline gives CDR1 KGHDR, CDR2 SFDVKD. The CDR3 region has the DNA TGTGCCACTACTCGCGGGAGAGAAAATATAAACACCGGGGAGCTGTTTTTT. Protein product: CATTRGRENINTGELFF.

The sample holds many counts of this clonotype. The J gene is TRBJ1-1, the V gene TRBV7-2, with 7 bases identical to TRBD1. The CDR3 loop spans 16 amino acids. The J segment lost 1 base and the V segment lost 5 bases, leaving 10 bases of the junction unmatched. Germline V CDR1 and CDR2: SGHTA, FQGNSA. CDR3 loop: CASSPWGGGANTEAFF. The CDR3 DNA reads TGTGCCAGCAGCCCCTGGGGAGGGGGCGCGAACACTGAAGCTTTCTTT.

This clonotype has ten or more counts. The V call is TRBV6-2 or TRBV6-3, the J call TRBJ2-7; 9 bases align to TRBD1. Per germline, CDR1 MNHEY and CDR2 SVGEGT. V trimming: 6 bases; J trimming: 7 bases; junction bases outside the gene matches: 10. The CDR3 has 14 residues. The CDR3 coding sequence is TGTGCCAGCAGGGACAGGGGTGAGTCGAGTGAGCAGTACTTC. Protein: CASRDRGESSEQYF.

Only a few counts were recorded for this clonotype. V and J are TRBV5-8 and TRBJ1-2, with no clear D. Germline values: CDR1 SGHTS, CDR2 YDEGEE. Trimming stripped 0 bases from V and 3 bases from J, with 9 bases between. CDR3 length equals 14 residues. The DNA of the CDR3 is TGTGCCAGCAGCTTGGAGGCAGCCTACTATGGCTACACCTTC. As protein: CASSLEAAYYGYTF.

The sample holds a few counts of this clonotype. The V and J genes are TRBV9 and TRBJ2-1; D not certain. Germline V gives CDR1 SGDLS, CDR2 YYNGEE. The CDR3 runs to 12 residues. Trimming removed 0 bases at V and 12 bases at J, with 10 bases between. CDR3 coding DNA: TGTGCCAGCAGCGTAGGTTTACAGAGGCAGTTCTTC. This translates into CASSVGLQRQFF.

This clonotype was seen a few times. The chain has TRBV19 and TRBJ1-2, with TRBD1 as a possible D gene (6 bases). Germline CDR1 reads LNHDA; CDR2 reads SQIVND (reference sequence). This CDR3 comprises 15 residues. The germline V and J ends were trimmed by 5 bases and 3 bases, with 16 bases remaining between them. CDR3 sequence (DNA): TGTGCCAGTAGTCCCGGGACACCCGTTTACTATGGCTACACCTTC. It encodes CASSPGTPVYYGYTF.

This chain links TRBV2 with TRBJ1-2; possible D gene TRBD1, 5 bases. The CDR3 is made up of 13 amino acids. Germline lookup yields CDR1 SNHLY and CDR2 FYNNEI. Trimming shortened V by 6 bases and J by 7 bases, and 15 bases separated the two germline ends. CDR3 region: CASRARENGGYTF. The CDR3 nucleotides read TGTGCCAGCAGGGCCAGGGAAAACGGTGGCTACACCTTC.

This chain links TRBV6-2 or TRBV6-3 with TRBJ2-2; 10 bases line up with TRBD1. The CDR3 runs 15 residues. The V gene end was trimmed by 5 bases and the J gene end by 6 bases; junction bases not matched to a gene: 6. CDR1 is MNHEY, CDR2 SVGEGT, per germline. Written as DNA, the CDR3 is TGTGCCAGCAGTCACCGGGACAGGGGCTCCGGGGAGCTGTTTTTT. Residues: CASSHRDRGSGELFF.

About this clonotype itself: It may be a read error: a sequence one base away is much more abundant. V and J are TRBV12-3 or TRBV12-4 and TRBJ2-7; either TRBD1 or TRBD2 may supply D (6 bases each). The CDR3 contains 15 residues. The CDR3 is CACSPPMGGPYEQYF. The CDR3 DNA sequence: TGTGCCTGCAGTCCACCTATGGGGGGCCCCTACGAGCAGTACTTC.

The chain couples TRBV2 to TRBJ1-4; D uncertain. Looked up from germline, CDR1 is SNHLY and CDR2 is FYNNEI. Trimming removed 4 bases from V and 8 bases from J, with 14 bases in between. CDR3 length: 14 amino acids. The DNA of the CDR3 is TGTGCCAGCAGTGTCGATGGGGTAGGGGAAAAACTGTTTTTT. Amino acids: CASSVDGVGEKLFF. The full variable domain, completed using reference TRBV2 and TRBJ1-4, is EPEVTQTPSHQVTQMGQEVILRCVPISNHLYFYWYRQILGQKVEFLVSFYNNEISEKSEIFDDQFSVERPDGSNFTLKIRSTKLEDSAMYFCASSVDGVGEKLFFGSGTQLSVL.

The chain couples TRBV29-1 to TRBJ2-2, with 11 bases aligning to TRBD2. Germline CDR1 SQVTM, CDR2 ANQGSEA. This CDR3 region has 16 residues. Trimming removed 0 bases from V and 6 bases from J; junction bases left unmatched: 6. The DNA for the CDR3 is TGCAGCGTTGAAGATCCACTAGCGGGAGTGCCCGGGGAGCTGTTTTTT. Protein product: CSVEDPLAGVPGELFF.

This clonotype has just a few counts. This chain links TRBV20-1 with TRBJ2-3; D call uncertain. Trimming took 3 bases from V and 7 from J, leaving 11 bases between them. There are 12 residues in the CDR3. Germline CDR1 and CDR2: DFQATT and SNEGSKA (reference sequence). The DNA for the CDR3 is TGCAGTGCTAGGTTGTCGCAATATACGCAGTATTTT. This encodes CSARLSQYTQYF.

In this sample, this clonotype turned up many times. The chain links TRBV11-3 to TRBJ2-1; D unresolved. The germline gives CDR1 SGHNT, CDR2 YENEEA. The CDR3 length is 12 residues. V was trimmed by 2 bases and J by 11 bases, leaving 10 bases between them. CDR3 region: CASSLLLDKQFF. The CDR3 DNA follows: TGTGCCAGCAGCTTACTCCTAGATAAGCAGTTCTTC.

The V gene is TRBV28, the J gene TRBJ2-3, with 11 bases that match TRBD1. Germline V gene sequence: CDR1 MDHEN, CDR2 SYDVKM. The CDR3 spans 15 residues. V lost 8 bases, J lost 0 bases, and 4 bases stayed unmatched. Here the CDR3 reads CASPRDRGSTDTQYF. CDR3 coding DNA: TGTGCCAGCCCGAGGGACAGGGGGAGCACAGATACGCAGTATTTT.

This sequence joins TRBV4-1 and TRBJ2-5; 8 bases line up with TRBD1. Germline-derived CDR1 and CDR2 are MGHRA and YSYEKL. CDR3 length: 14 residues. Trimming removed 3 bases from V and 2 bases from J; junction bases left unmatched: 2. The CDR3 sequence is CASSHRDRQETQYF. CDR3 DNA: TGCGCCAGCAGCCACCGGGACAGGCAAGAGACCCAGTACTTC.

This clonotype was detected once. V gene TRBV7-2 combines with J gene TRBJ2-6; the match to TRBD1 covers 8 bases. This CDR3 spans 16 amino acids. Germline V CDR1 and CDR2: SGHTA, FQGNSA. V shed 2 bases, J shed 2 bases, and the junction held 2 bases outside the gene matches. In DNA, the CDR3 is TGTGCCAGCAGCTTATCAGGGGGCCCTGGGGCCAACGTCCTGACTTTC. This sequence encodes CASSLSGGPGANVLTF.

Details on this clonotype: A read error may be the cause here, since a much bigger clone is one base away. V and J are TRBV12-5 and TRBJ2-1; TRBD1 agrees at 7 bases. The junction had 13 bases not matched to a gene; V was cut back by 5 bases and J by 15 bases. Germline loops: CDR1 LGHNT, CDR2 FRNRAP. This CDR3 has 13 amino acids. The CDR3 DNA is TGTGCTAGTGGTAACTACCTGACAGGGCAGCGGTTCTTC. This encodes CASGNYLTGQRFF.

This clonotype was recorded a few times. J is TRBJ2-1 and V is TRBV3-1; possibly TRBD2 for D (5 bases). Germline CDR1 LGHDT, CDR2 YNNKEL (reference sequence). The CDR3 is 15 amino acids. V was trimmed by 0 bases and J by 8 bases, leaving 14 bases between them. The CDR3 spells CASSQDLLARDEQFF. As DNA, the CDR3 is TGTGCCAGCAGCCAAGACCTCCTAGCCCGGGATGAGCAGTTCTTC.

This clonotype was observed at least ten times. The chain is built from TRBV28 and TRBJ2-5; no clear D gene. Germline CDR1 reads MDHEN; CDR2 reads SYDVKM. There are 16 residues in the CDR3. Trimming removed 5 bases from V and 4 bases from J, with 20 bases in between. In nucleotides, the CDR3 is TGTGCCAGCAGTCCCCATCGGACGCTACCCTTAGAGACCCAGTACTTC. It encodes CASSPHRTLPLETQYF.

The chain links TRBV5-1 to TRBJ2-2; 9 positions agree with TRBD2. This CDR3 contains 17 residues. V shed 0 bases, J shed 2 bases, and the junction held 5 bases outside the gene matches. The germline V gene encodes CDR1 SGHRS and CDR2 YFSETQ. CDR3 sequence: CASSLVAGGSNTGELFF. The CDR3 DNA reads as TGCGCCAGCAGCTTGGTGGCGGGAGGGTCCAACACCGGGGAGCTGTTTTTT.

This clonotype was seen repeatedly, ten times or more. This sequence joins TRBV28 and TRBJ2-4, with 8 bases aligning to TRBD1. The V segment lost 8 bases and the J segment 1 base; nucleotides outside the gene matches: 7. Germline V lookup: CDR1 MDHEN, CDR2 SYDVKM. This CDR3 region has 15 residues. The DNA of the CDR3 is TGTGCCAGCCATGAGACAGGGGTGGCCAAAAACATTCAGTACTTC. Its protein product is CASHETGVAKNIQYF. Variable domain in full (rest from reference TRBV28 and TRBJ2-4): DVKVTQSSRYLVKRTGEKVFLECVQDMDHENMFWYRQDPGLGLRLIYFSYDVKMKEKGDIPEGYSVSREKKERFSLILESASTNQTSMYLCASHETGVAKNIQYFGAGTRLSVL.

On this clonotype itself: A much larger clone is a single base away; this may be a read error. The chain is built from TRBV28 and TRBJ2-7; D not certain. The germline CDR1 and CDR2 sequences are MDHEN and SYDVKM. CDR3 size: 12 residues. Between the trimmed V and J ends, which lost 7 bases and 5 bases, there was a span of 12 bases. The CDR3 region is CASTRDLHEQYF. CDR3 in DNA: TGTGCCAGCACCCGCGACCTCCACGAGCAGTACTTC.

This clonotype occurred a few times. This rearrangement joins TRBV9 to TRBJ1-1, with D perhaps matching TRBD1 (6 bases). Germline lookup yields CDR1 SGDLS and CDR2 YYNGEE. V was shortened by 0 bases and J by 3 bases, with 9 bases between the two germline ends. This CDR3 region has 14 residues. CDR3 protein: CASSVGGGHTEAFF. In nucleotides, the CDR3 is TGTGCCAGCAGCGTAGGGGGGGGGCACACTGAAGCTTTCTTT.

This clonotype has at least ten counts. The chain uses TRBV11-3 and TRBJ2-7; weak D call: TRBD2 (5 bases). Between the trimmed V and J ends, which lost 5 bases and 1 base, there was a span of 12 bases. Looked up from germline, CDR1 is SGHNT and CDR2 is YENEEA. The CDR3 consists of 14 residues. The CDR3 DNA reads as TGTGCCAGCAGCCAGGACTTAGAATCCTACGAGCAGTACTTC. Translation gives CASSQDLESYEQYF.

This clonotype occurred many times. The chain employs TRBV12-3 or TRBV12-4 and TRBJ2-7; possibly TRBD1 or TRBD2 for D (5 bases each). V was trimmed by 3 bases and J by 6 bases, leaving 12 bases between them. The CDR3 covers 13 residues. The DNA for the CDR3 is TGTGCCAGCAGTTTTTATGAGAGGGGCGAGCAGTACTTC. Protein: CASSFYERGEQYF.